The clone carrying this T cell receptor beta chain was seen many times. Its target is unknown. The data belong to a study of neurological immune-mediated disorders. General observations from the study: CDR3 amino acid sequences of expanded clones were not shared across subjects, a result suggesting private repertoires in all groups.

Blood bank volunteers in Maryland, USA, served as healthy controls. This CDR3 comprises 14 residues. V was pared by 1 base and J by 4 bases, with 11 bases between. The germline CDR1 and CDR2 sequences are SGHRS and YFSETQ. Each TCR transcript was tagged with a 10-nucleotide random UMI during 5'RACE. Over 200 million TCR-beta sequences, together covering 15-18 subjects, were produced by every individual sequencing run that was carried out. Each CDR3 protein gets one entry after TCRdb re-called the 5' RACE reads with MiXCR. The data hold some 28,000 distinct CDR3 sequences, with approximately 6.6% observed a single time.

The chain couples TRBV5-1 to TRBJ1-1; D is undetermined. Sequenced material: PBMCs. The TCR was taken from a woman between 50 and 59 years old in good health. CDR3 loop: CASSLMAQGTEAFF. Here the CDR3 DNA reads TGCGCCAGCAGCTTGATGGCACAAGGCACTGAAGCTTTCTTT.